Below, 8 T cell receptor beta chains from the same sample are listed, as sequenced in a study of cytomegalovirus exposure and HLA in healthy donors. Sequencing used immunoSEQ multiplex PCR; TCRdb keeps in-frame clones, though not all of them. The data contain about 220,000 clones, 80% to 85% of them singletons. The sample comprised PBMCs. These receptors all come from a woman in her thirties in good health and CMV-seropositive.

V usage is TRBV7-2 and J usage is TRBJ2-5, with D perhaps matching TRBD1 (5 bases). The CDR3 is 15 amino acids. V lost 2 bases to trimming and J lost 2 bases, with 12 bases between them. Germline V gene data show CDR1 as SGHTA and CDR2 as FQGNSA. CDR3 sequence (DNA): TGTGCCAGCAGCTTAATCAAGGGGCTACAAGAGACCCAGTACTTC. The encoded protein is CASSLIKGLQETQYF.

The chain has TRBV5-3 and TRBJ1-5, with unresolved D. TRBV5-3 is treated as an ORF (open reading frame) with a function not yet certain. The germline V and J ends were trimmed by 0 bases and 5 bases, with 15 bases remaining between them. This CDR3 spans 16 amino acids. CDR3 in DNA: TGTGCCAGAAGCTTGGTGTCTAGGGCAGCGGATCAGCCCCAGCATTTT. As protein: CARSLVSRAADQPQHF.

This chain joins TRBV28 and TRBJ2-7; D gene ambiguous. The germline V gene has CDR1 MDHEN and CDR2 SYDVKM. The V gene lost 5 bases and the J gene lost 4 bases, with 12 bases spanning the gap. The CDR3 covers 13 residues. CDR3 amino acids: CASSNSMRYEQYF. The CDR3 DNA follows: TGTGCCAGCAGTAATAGTATGCGATACGAGCAGTACTTC.

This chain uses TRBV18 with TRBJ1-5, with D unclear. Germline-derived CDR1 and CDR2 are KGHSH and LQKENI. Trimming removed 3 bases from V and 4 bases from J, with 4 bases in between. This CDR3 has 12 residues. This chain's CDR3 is CASSPGNQPQHF. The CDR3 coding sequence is TGTGCCAGCTCACCGGGAAATCAGCCCCAGCATTTT.

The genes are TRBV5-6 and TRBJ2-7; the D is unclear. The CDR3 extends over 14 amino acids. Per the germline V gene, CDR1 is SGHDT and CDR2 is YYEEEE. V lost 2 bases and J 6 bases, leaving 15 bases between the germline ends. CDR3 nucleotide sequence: TGTGCCAGCAGCTTAGGTCTCGCCACTTCCGAGCAGTACTTC. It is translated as CASSLGLATSEQYF.

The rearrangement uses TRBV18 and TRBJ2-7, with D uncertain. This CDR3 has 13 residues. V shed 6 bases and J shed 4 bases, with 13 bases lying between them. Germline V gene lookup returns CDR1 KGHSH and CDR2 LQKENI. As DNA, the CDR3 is TGTGCCAGCTCGGCCCGGGCCACATACGAGCAGTACTTC. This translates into CASSARATYEQYF.

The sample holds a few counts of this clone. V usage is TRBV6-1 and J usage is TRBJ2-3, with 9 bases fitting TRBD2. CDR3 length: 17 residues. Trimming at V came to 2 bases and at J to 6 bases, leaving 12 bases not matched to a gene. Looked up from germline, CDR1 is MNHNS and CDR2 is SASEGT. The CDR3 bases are TGTGCCAGCAGTGAATACGAGAGCGGGGGGAAGTGGGATACGCAGTATTTT. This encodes CASSEYESGGKWDTQYF.

The CDR3 region is CASSPGTAGDYGYTF. In nucleotides, the CDR3 is TGTGCCAGCAGCCCGGGGACAGCCGGCGATTATGGCTACACCTTC. The chain is built from TRBV5-6 and TRBJ1-2, with 7 bases that match TRBD1. CDR1 and CDR2 from the germline V gene are SGHDT and YYEEEE. The V segment lost 4 bases and the J segment 5 bases; nucleotides outside the gene matches: 11. This CDR3 comprises 15 residues.